This passage covers 26 T cell receptor beta chains from one sample sequenced in a study of T cell repertoires in cytomegalovirus infection. These TCRs' antigens remain unknown. TCRdb ran MiXCR on the reads and lists one entry per CDR3 protein. The sample holds some 940,000 distinct CDR3 sequences, roughly 30% seen once. Sequencing used cultured CD8+ T cells from PBMCs, obtained from culture after CMV antigen stimulation. The receptors were gathered from a human donor in good health (CMV status not recorded). Some clones in this sample may be carry-over from other donors' samples.

The V call is TRBV20-1, the J call TRBJ1-1; D remains ambiguous. The germline V and J ends were trimmed by 6 bases and 5 bases, with 19 bases remaining between them. The CDR3 has 14 residues. Germline assignment: CDR1 DFQATT and CDR2 SNEGSKA (reference sequence). In DNA form, the CDR3 reads TGCAGTGCCCCTTATGACGGGCTTGGAACTGAAGCTTTCTTT. Translation: CSAPYDGLGTEAFF.

This clonotype was observed a handful of times. J is TRBJ1-1 and V is TRBV6-2 or TRBV6-3; no reliable D call. This CDR3 region has 12 residues. Germline V gives CDR1 MNHEY, CDR2 SVGEGT. Trimming took off 0 bases at V and 4 bases at J, with 3 bases between the two ends. The CDR3: CASSYSPTEAFF. The CDR3 DNA is TGTGCCAGCAGTTACTCACCCACTGAAGCTTTCTTT.

The chain is built from TRBV19 and TRBJ1-2; D gene unclear. The CDR3 covers 14 residues. The germline V gene has CDR1 LNHDA and CDR2 SQIVND (reference sequence). The V end was cut by 4 bases, the J end by 4 bases, with 13 bases between. CDR3: CASSNGEPSYGYTF. The CDR3 DNA reads TGTGCCAGTAGTAATGGAGAACCGTCCTATGGCTACACCTTC.

The J gene is TRBJ1-6, the V gene TRBV6-5; possibly TRBD1 for D (6 bases). The length of the CDR3 is 17 residues. Trimming took 0 bases from V and 14 from J, leaving 23 bases between them. In germline, CDR1 is MNHEY, CDR2 SVGAGI. The CDR3 loop is CASSYSTSSGDLLTLHF. The CDR3 DNA sequence: TGTGCCAGCAGTTACTCGACCTCTTCAGGGGACTTATTGACCCTCCACTTT.

The chain has TRBV10-3 and TRBJ2-6, with a tentative D call TRBD2 (7 bases). Per the germline V gene, CDR1 is ENHRY and CDR2 is SYGVKD. V was shortened by 0 bases and J by 3 bases, with 21 bases between the two germline ends. CDR3 length: 20 amino acids. The CDR3 spells CAISESRSRGARSGANVLTF. DNA of the CDR3: TGTGCCATCAGTGAGTCGAGAAGTCGGGGGGCGCGGAGTGGGGCCAACGTCCTGACTTTC.

A word on this clonotype: A much larger clone lies a single base off, so this may be a read error. J is TRBJ1-5 and V is TRBV7-9, with 8 bases fitting TRBD1. CDR1 is SEHNR and CDR2 is FQNEAQ in the germline V gene (reference sequence). CDR3 length: 16 amino acids. CDR3 sequence: CVSSLANQGASQPQHF. In nucleotides, the CDR3 is TGTGTCAGCAGCTTAGCGAACCAGGGGGCATCTCAGCCCCAGCATTTT.

This clonotype has a handful of counts. The chain has TRBV7-8 and TRBJ2-5; the match to TRBD2 covers 10 bases. Trimming at V came to 5 bases and at J to 6 bases, leaving 6 bases not matched to a gene. Germline CDR1 reads SGHVS; CDR2 reads FQNEAQ. The CDR3 sequence is 14 residues long. CDR3 coding DNA: TGTGCCAGCAGCACCCCTAGCGGGGGCCAGACCCAGTACTTC. Translating gives CASSTPSGGQTQYF.

In this sample, this clonotype turned up many times. This chain joins TRBV7-6 and TRBJ2-7, with 7 bases lining up with TRBD1. This CDR3 has 13 amino acids. After removal of 4 bases from V and 5 bases from J, the junction contained 5 bases not matched to a gene. Germline values: CDR1 SGHVS, CDR2 FNYEAQ. The CDR3 bases are TGTGCCAGCAGCTCGACAGGGATCCACGAGCAGTACGTC. Translation gives CASSSTGIHEQYV.

This clonotype appeared many times. This sequence joins TRBV4-2 and TRBJ1-1, with no clear D. The CDR3 is 13 amino acids. The V end was cut by 4 bases, the J end by 1 base, with 7 bases between. CDR1 and CDR2 from the germline V gene are LGHNA and YNFKEQ. The CDR3 DNA reads TGTGCCAGCAGCCCGCAGGAGAACACTGAAGCTTTCTTT. Its translation: CASSPQENTEAFF.

V gene TRBV7-9 combines with J gene TRBJ1-2; 7 nucleotides line up with TRBD1. Germline CDR1 reads SEHNR; CDR2 reads FQNEAQ (reference sequence). V shed 5 bases, J shed 8 bases, and the junction held 11 bases outside the gene matches. The CDR3 length is 14 residues. The CDR3 reads CASSGRQGLGGYTF. As DNA, the CDR3 is TGTGCCAGCAGCGGGCGACAGGGATTAGGAGGCTACACCTTC.

At least ten counts were recorded for this clonotype. V usage is TRBV7-2 and J usage is TRBJ2-3; TRBD2 aligns across 8 bases. Germline CDR1 and CDR2: SGHTA and FQGNSA. This CDR3 is 16 amino acids long. V was clipped by 5 bases and J by 4 bases; unmatched bases: 11. CDR3 sequence (DNA): TGTGCCAGCAGCCTATCTGGCGGGGGGAGGTCAGATACGCAGTATTTT. It is translated as CASSLSGGGRSDTQYF. Filled out from reference TRBV7-2 and TRBJ2-3, the complete variable domain reads GAGVSQSPSNKVTEKGKDVELRCDPISGHTALYWYRQSLGQGLEFLIYFQGNSAPDKSGLPSDRFSAERTGGSVSTLTIQRTQQEDSAVYLCASSLSGGGRSDTQYFGPGTRLTVL.

The rearrangement links TRBV7-9 to TRBJ2-5; D is unclear. The germline V gene encodes CDR1 SEHNR and CDR2 FQNEAQ (reference sequence). Trimming removed 11 bases from V and 1 base from J, with 14 bases in between. This CDR3 is 13 amino acids long. CDR3 protein: CAGSKFAQETQYF. The CDR3 DNA is TGTGCCGGCTCTAAGTTTGCCCAAGAGACCCAGTACTTC. Full variable domain (rest looked up from reference TRBV7-9 and TRBJ2-5): DTGVSQNPRHKITKRGQNVTFRCDPISEHNRLYWYRQTLGQGPEFLTYFQNEAQLEKSRLLSDRFSAERPKGSFSTLEIQRTEQGDSAMYLCAGSKFAQETQYFGPGTRLLVL.

The rearrangement uses TRBV27 and TRBJ2-2, with D possibly TRBD2 on 5 matching bases. Trimming pared 7 bases from V and 7 bases from J, leaving 13 bases between. The CDR3 totals 13 residues. The germline CDR1 and CDR2 sequences are MNHEY and SMNVEV (reference sequence). This CDR3 reads CASTFHEGGELFF. CDR3 sequence (DNA): TGTGCCAGCACATTCCATGAGGGCGGGGAGCTGTTTTTT.

Comment on this clonotype: With a much larger clone just one base away, this may be a read error. V gene TRBV7-4 combines with J gene TRBJ1-1; no definite D call. This CDR3 is 14 amino acids long. V was shortened by 1 base and J by 1 base, with 7 bases between the two germline ends. Germline loops: CDR1 SGHVT, CDR2 SQSDAQ. The CDR3 reads CASSLESENTEAFF. The CDR3 DNA follows: TGTGCCAGCAGCTTAGAATCAGAGAACACTGAAGCTTTCTTT.

This clonotype was counted only a few times. This chain uses TRBV28 with TRBJ1-3; 10 nucleotides align to TRBD1. The CDR3 spans 16 residues. J lost 0 bases, V lost 7 bases, and 6 bases had no gene match. The germline CDR1 and CDR2 sequences are MDHEN and SYDVKM. CDR3: CASIGDRGFSGNTIYF. In DNA form, the CDR3 reads TGTGCCAGCATCGGGGACAGGGGATTCTCTGGAAACACCATATATTTT.

There are a few counts of this clonotype. V gene TRBV7-8 combines with J gene TRBJ2-6; the D gene is possibly TRBD2 (6 bases). Trimming took off 3 bases at V and 5 bases at J, with 11 bases between the two ends. CDR3 length: 15 residues. The germline CDR1 and CDR2 sequences are SGHVS and FQNEAQ. CDR3 residues: CASSFSEGRANVLTF. CDR3 DNA: TGTGCCAGCAGCTTCTCGGAGGGTCGGGCCAACGTCCTGACTTTC.

This clonotype was counted a few times. The J gene is TRBJ1-3, the V gene TRBV7-6, with 7 nucleotides matching TRBD1. With 6 bases clipped from V and 4 bases from J, the junction kept 6 bases outside the gene matches. The germline V gene encodes CDR1 SGHVS and CDR2 FNYEAQ. The CDR3 loop spans 14 amino acids. CDR3 region: CASSYGTDGNTIYF. The CDR3 DNA is TGTGCCAGCAGTTACGGGACAGACGGAAACACCATATATTTT. Based on the CDR3 plus reference TRBV7-6 and TRBJ1-3, the full variable domain is GAGVSQSPRYKVTKRGQDVALRCDPISGHVSLYWYRQALGQGPEFLTYFNYEAQQDKSGLPNDRFSAERPEGSISTLTIQRTEQRDSAMYRCASSYGTDGNTIYFGEGSWLTVV.

This clonotype was seen at least ten times. The chain carries TRBV7-6 and TRBJ2-2; perhaps TRBD1 as D (6 bases). This CDR3 comprises 15 residues. Trimming stripped 5 bases from V and 1 base from J, with 11 bases between. The germline V gene has CDR1 SGHVS and CDR2 FNYEAQ. The CDR3 nucleotides read TGTGCCAGCAGCCCACAGGGTTTGAACACCGGGGAGCTGTTTTTT. It is translated as CASSPQGLNTGELFF.

V gene TRBV28 combines with J gene TRBJ1-3, with D unclear. Trimming stripped 2 bases from V and 0 bases from J, with 5 bases between. The CDR3 totals 14 residues. CDR1 is MDHEN, CDR2 SYDVKM, per germline. The CDR3 loop reads CASSLSYSGNTIYF. CDR3 coding DNA: TGTGCCAGCAGTTTAAGCTACTCTGGAAACACCATATATTTT.

This clonotype occurred a few times. V gene TRBV7-3 combines with J gene TRBJ2-1; 13 positions match TRBD2. Germline trimming cut 3 bases from V and 8 bases from J; bases unmatched to any gene: 7. The CDR3 runs 16 residues. Germline V lookup: CDR1 SGHTA, CDR2 FQGTGA. DNA for the CDR3: TGTGCCAGCAGCTTTCCGACTAGCGGGGGGCCGGATGAGCAGTTCTTC. It codes for CASSFPTSGGPDEQFF.

The gene calls are TRBV9 and TRBJ1-6, with D perhaps matching TRBD1 (6 bases). The ends were cut back, 0 bases at V and 14 bases at J, with 15 bases in the middle. This CDR3 is 14 amino acids long. From germline, CDR1 is SGDLS and CDR2 YYNGEE. CDR3 sequence (DNA): TGTGCCAGCAGCGTAGGCACAGGGTCTGGTGCCCTCCACTTT. Residues: CASSVGTGSGALHF.

The V gene is TRBV15, the J gene TRBJ1-5; TRBD1 matches 9 bases. With 5 bases clipped from V and 7 bases from J, the junction kept 9 bases outside the gene matches. Per the germline V gene, CDR1 is LNHNV and CDR2 is YYDKDF (reference sequence). The CDR3 covers 15 residues. The CDR3 nucleotides are TGTGCCACCAGCTCGCTGACAGGGGGGAGACAGCCCCAGCATTTT. It is translated as CATSSLTGGRQPQHF.

This chain connects TRBV18 to TRBJ2-7, with D unresolved. Looked up from germline, CDR1 is KGHSH and CDR2 is LQKENI. Trimming took off 6 bases at V and 1 base at J, with 10 bases between the two ends. The CDR3 consists of 13 residues. CDR3 residues: CASSEDGSYEQYV. The CDR3 DNA is TGTGCCAGCTCCGAAGACGGATCCTACGAGCAGTACGTC.

This clonotype was recorded a few times. The chain uses TRBV6-6 and TRBJ2-5; 8 bases are shared with TRBD2. CDR1 and CDR2 (germline): MNHNY, SVGAGI (reference sequence). The J segment lost 3 bases and the V segment lost 6 bases, leaving 9 bases of the junction unmatched. This CDR3 region has 15 residues. The CDR3 here is CASRRSGGPEETQYF. CDR3 nucleotide sequence: TGTGCCAGCAGACGTTCGGGGGGGCCAGAAGAGACCCAGTACTTC.

The chain employs TRBV19 and TRBJ2-3, with 9 bases lining up with TRBD2. The V segment lost 4 bases and the J segment 6 bases; nucleotides outside the gene matches: 8. CDR1 and CDR2 (germline): LNHDA, SQIVND (reference sequence). The CDR3 loop spans 15 amino acids. CDR3 in amino acids: CASSTAGGPQDTQYF. CDR3 nucleotides: TGTGCCAGTAGTACGGCGGGGGGGCCACAGGATACGCAGTATTTT.

The J gene is TRBJ2-2, the V gene TRBV9, with unresolved D. Trimming took 7 bases from V and 4 from J, leaving 14 bases between them. This CDR3 is built from 14 residues. From germline, CDR1 is SGDLS and CDR2 YYNGEE. This CDR3 is CASQKDVSTGELFF. The DNA of the CDR3 is TGTGCCAGCCAAAAGGACGTATCCACCGGGGAGCTGTTTTTT.